The 15 T cell receptor beta chains below were found in one sample sequenced in a study of T-cell reconstitution after alpha-beta-depleted transplantation in children. Construction of the TCRbeta library involved unique molecular identifiers. TCRdb re-called the PCR reads with MiXCR, one entry per CDR3 protein. Here the sample spans some 240,000 distinct CDR3 sequences, more than 7.5% being singletons. This material consisted of PBMCs from the stem cell graft donor, taken from the stem cell graft. The receptors here all came from a human donor who donated a stem cell graft to a child with SCID.

Ten or more counts support this clonotype. The chain employs TRBV2 and TRBJ1-5; TRBD1 agrees at 10 bases. Trimming took 6 bases from V and 5 from J; bases not matched to a gene: 7. CDR1 and CDR2 from the germline V gene are SNHLY and FYNNEI. This CDR3 spans 15 amino acids. CDR3 coding DNA: TGTGCCAGCAGGAGCCGGGACAGGGGCGATCAGCCCCAGCATTTT. It codes for CASRSRDRGDQPQHF.

This clonotype occurred many times. The chain employs TRBV5-1 and TRBJ2-1; D tentatively fits TRBD1 or TRBD2 (5 bases each). V was shortened by 0 bases and J by 7 bases, with 8 bases between the two germline ends. CDR1 SGHRS and CDR2 YFSETQ come from the germline V gene. The CDR3 extends over 13 amino acids. The CDR3 DNA sequence: TGCGCCAGCAGCTTGGATGGGGGTAATGAGCAGTTCTTC. Its translation is CASSLDGGNEQFF.

This clonotype showed up many times. The chain links TRBV5-5 to TRBJ1-1; D not certain. This CDR3 region has 12 residues. Looked up from germline, CDR1 is SGHKS and CDR2 is YYEKEE (reference sequence). Trimming pared 0 bases from V and 7 bases from J, leaving 7 bases between. CDR3 DNA sequence: TGTGCCAGCAGCTTGGAGATGGTTGAAGCTTTCTTT. Amino acids: CASSLEMVEAFF.

Of note for this clonotype: A clone one base away is much larger, so this may be a read error. V usage is TRBV19 and J usage is TRBJ1-2; 7 bases fit TRBD1. The ends lost 7 bases at V and 12 bases at J; junction bases unmatched: 17. CDR1 is LNHDA, CDR2 SQIVND, per germline (reference sequence). This CDR3 region has 14 residues. The CDR3 is CASTPHKGAWGDTF. CDR3 nucleotide sequence: TGTGCCAGTACCCCACACAAGGGGGCCTGGGGCGACACCTTC.

This clonotype was counted many times. The chain links TRBV5-1 to TRBJ1-2; no definite D call. The germline V gene has CDR1 SGHRS and CDR2 YFSETQ. The length of the CDR3 is 15 residues. Trimming shortened V by 0 bases and J by 0 bases, and 9 bases separated the two germline ends. The CDR3 spells CASSLVPASNYGYTF. CDR3 nucleotide sequence: TGCGCCAGCAGCTTGGTTCCAGCTTCTAACTATGGCTACACCTTC.

This clonotype was recorded at least ten times. This rearrangement joins TRBV10-3 to TRBJ2-5, with D possibly being TRBD1 or TRBD2 (5 bases each). The length of the CDR3 is 16 residues. The V and J ends lost 3 bases and 5 bases respectively, with 19 bases between them. CDR1 ENHRY and CDR2 SYGVKD come from the germline V gene. CDR3 coding DNA: TGTGCCATCAGTGATGGGAAGGGCAGGGTAGCGGAGACCCAGTACTTC. Translation gives CAISDGKGRVAETQYF.

This clonotype was recorded many times. The V call is TRBV5-1, the J call TRBJ2-1; D not certain. The CDR3 runs 15 residues. CDR1 SGHRS and CDR2 YFSETQ come from the germline V gene. Between the trimmed V and J ends, which lost 0 bases and 2 bases, there was a span of 9 bases. The CDR3 DNA reads TGCGCCAGCAGCTTGGTGGCAGCTCCCTACAATGAGCAGTTCTTC. As protein: CASSLVAAPYNEQFF.

This clonotype has at least ten counts. The chain carries TRBV7-2 and TRBJ1-2, with D possibly TRBD1 on 5 matching bases. V shed 3 bases and J shed 3 bases, with 14 bases lying between them. Germline V lookup: CDR1 SGHTA, CDR2 FQGNSA. The CDR3 is made up of 15 amino acids. CDR3 loop: CASSFKQGGDYGYTF. DNA for the CDR3: TGTGCCAGCAGCTTTAAGCAGGGCGGCGACTATGGCTACACCTTC.

The rearrangement joins TRBV6-2 or TRBV6-3 to TRBJ1-1; TRBD1 is a possible D gene (6 bases). Between the trimmed V and J ends, which lost 2 bases and 6 bases, there was a span of 13 bases. CDR1 and CDR2 from the germline V gene are MNHEY and SVGEGT. The CDR3 totals 14 residues. The CDR3 DNA is TGTGCCAGCAGTTACAACAGGGCGGGGGCTGAAGCTTTCTTT. Encoded protein: CASSYNRAGAEAFF.

This clonotype came up many times. This rearrangement joins TRBV5-1 to TRBJ2-3; D remains ambiguous. The germline V and J ends were trimmed by 3 bases and 3 bases, with 20 bases remaining between them. Germline-derived CDR1 and CDR2 are SGHRS and YFSETQ. This CDR3 spans 17 amino acids. For the CDR3, the DNA is TGCGCCAGCAGCTCCCCTTACACTCGCAAAGGGACAGATACGCAGTATTTT. This gives the protein CASSSPYTRKGTDTQYF.

This clonotype appeared many times. The chain joins TRBV5-1 to TRBJ2-7, with 7 bases that match TRBD1. J was trimmed by 6 bases and V by 8 bases; bases with no gene match: 14. The CDR3 is made up of 14 amino acids. From germline, CDR1 is SGHRS and CDR2 YFSETQ. The CDR3 sequence is CASTLDRFPGEQYF. CDR3 DNA: TGCGCCAGTACCTTGGACAGGTTTCCCGGCGAGCAGTACTTC.

V gene TRBV11-2 combines with J gene TRBJ1-2; TRBD1 matches at 9 bases. Germline V gene lookup returns CDR1 SGHAT and CDR2 FQNNGV. This CDR3 comprises 18 residues. Trimming removed 4 bases from V and 4 bases from J; junction bases left unmatched: 16. The CDR3 loop is CASSSFANRGLKAYGYTF. In DNA form, the CDR3 reads TGTGCCAGCAGCTCGTTCGCCAACAGGGGGCTCAAGGCCTATGGCTACACCTTC.

The sample holds many counts of this clonotype. The J gene is TRBJ2-7, the V gene TRBV2; 7 bases agree with TRBD1. The germline gives CDR1 SNHLY, CDR2 FYNNEI. The V gene end was trimmed by 6 bases and the J gene end by 3 bases; junction bases not matched to a gene: 11. This CDR3 spans 15 amino acids. The CDR3 DNA is TGTGCCAGCAGGAGCCCTCGACAGGGAATCTACGAGCAGTACTTC. Translated, it gives CASRSPRQGIYEQYF.

This clonotype has ten or more counts. A read error may account for a junction end that differs from germline. The CDR3 coding sequence is TGTGCCAGCAGCTTAGCGGGCGCCGGAAACACCATATATTTT. This encodes CASSLAGAGNTIYF. V usage is TRBV5-1 and J usage is TRBJ1-3; the D is unclear. This CDR3 has 14 amino acids. Germline loops: CDR1 SGHRS, CDR2 YFSETQ.

This clonotype was observed at least ten times. V is TRBV7-2 and J is TRBJ2-1; D gene ambiguous. Deletions cut 5 bases from V and 6 bases from J, with 11 bases between. CDR1 and CDR2 (germline): SGHTA, FQGNSA. The CDR3 has 13 amino acids. The CDR3 DNA reads TGTGCCAGCAGCCTAGGCCTGACCAATGAGCAGTTCTTC. It specifies CASSLGLTNEQFF.